The 29 T cell receptor beta chains presented below share a single source sample, sequenced in a study of T cells in Graves' hyperthyroidism and ophthalmopathy. The source material, RNA transcripts, was used to amplify TCR beta CDR3 regions. Primed by the HTBI set, a first-round RT-PCR was run on the TCR CDR3. TCRdb re-called the multiplex PCR reads with MiXCR, one entry per CDR3 protein. The sample gives over 500,000 distinct CDR3 sequences, more than 15% of which show up once; approximately 16% is in the top ten. Material: blood. The receptors shown here come from a woman aged 18-29 years with Graves' ophthalmopathy.

A few counts support this clonotype. The V and J genes are TRBV24-1 and TRBJ2-7; possibly TRBD1 or TRBD2 for D (5 bases each). The V gene's germline CDR1 is KGHDR and CDR2 SFDVKD. Between the trimmed V and J ends, which lost 3 bases and 2 bases, there was a span of 13 bases. The CDR3 has 15 amino acids. CDR3 in amino acids: CATSDAGTGTYEQYF. Written as DNA, the CDR3 is TGTGCCACCAGTGATGCCGGGACCGGTACCTACGAGCAGTACTTC.

This clonotype was picked up a small number of times. The rearrangement joins TRBV6-1 to TRBJ2-1, with D hard to call. Trimming pared 3 bases from V and 0 bases from J, leaving 12 bases between. The CDR3 is made up of 16 amino acids. The V gene's germline CDR1 is MNHNS and CDR2 SASEGT. The CDR3 region is CASSDSHRSSYNEQFF. The CDR3 DNA follows: TGTGCCAGCAGTGACTCTCACCGAAGCTCCTACAATGAGCAGTTCTTC.

This clonotype appeared many times. The chain uses TRBV7-2 and TRBJ2-1; 12 nucleotides line up with TRBD2. The trim removed 5 bases at V and 1 base at J, leaving 12 bases unmatched. The CDR3 is made up of 19 amino acids. Germline CDR1 is SGHTA and CDR2 is FQGNSA. This CDR3 reads CASSVDSSGRATSYNEQFF. CDR3 bases: TGTGCCAGCAGCGTCGACTCTAGCGGGAGGGCCACATCCTACAATGAGCAGTTCTTC.

This clonotype was detected only a few times. V usage is TRBV28 and J usage is TRBJ2-1; 9 positions match TRBD1. This CDR3 is 15 amino acids long. The trim removed 4 bases at V and 7 bases at J, leaving 8 bases unmatched. Germline V gene data show CDR1 as MDHEN and CDR2 as SYDVKM. The CDR3 region is CASSSPGQGTNEQFF. The CDR3, as DNA: TGTGCCAGCAGTTCTCCGGGACAGGGCACAAATGAGCAGTTCTTC.

This clonotype has at least ten counts. The V and J genes are TRBV6-1 and TRBJ1-2, with D possibly being TRBD1 (5 bases). Germline V gene data show CDR1 as MNHNS and CDR2 as SASEGT. This CDR3 contains 14 residues. Trimming took 8 bases from V and 4 from J, leaving 17 bases between them. The CDR3 bases are TGTGCCAGCGAGCAGGGCGCGGGGTCCTATGGCTACACCTTC. This gives the protein CASEQGAGSYGYTF.

In this sample, this clonotype turned up many times. V gene TRBV7-8 combines with J gene TRBJ2-1; TRBD2 might be the D (5 bases). The germline gives CDR1 SGHVS, CDR2 FQNEAQ. This CDR3 region has 15 residues. V was trimmed by 1 base and J by 7 bases, leaving 14 bases between them. For the CDR3, the DNA is TGTGCCAGCAGCTTAGAAGAGGGCCCCCTTAATGAGCAGTTCTTC. It translates to CASSLEEGPLNEQFF.

This clonotype was counted a few times. V and J are TRBV6-1 and TRBJ1-2; D is unclear. This CDR3 contains 12 residues. V gave up 1 base and J gave up 7 bases, with 7 bases separating them. Germline CDR1 is MNHNS and CDR2 is SASEGT. The DNA for the CDR3 is TGTGCCAGCAGTGAAGGCCCTCGTGGCTACACCTTC. Its protein product is CASSEGPRGYTF.

This clonotype was recorded a few times. The chain uses TRBV7-9 and TRBJ1-1, with 12 bases fitting TRBD1. The CDR3 runs 18 residues. With V trimmed by 4 bases and J by 0 bases, 9 bases remained unmatched. Germline CDR1 reads SEHNR; CDR2 reads FQNEAQ (reference sequence). The CDR3 nucleotides read TGTGCCAGCAGCTCGCGGGACAGGGGGCCAACGCTGAACACTGAAGCTTTCTTT. Residues: CASSSRDRGPTLNTEAFF.

This chain uses TRBV20-1 with TRBJ2-4, with 7 bases matching TRBD1. The CDR3 contains 14 residues. The germline V gene encodes CDR1 DFQATT and CDR2 SNEGSKA (reference sequence). V lost 6 bases and J lost 5; bases outside the gene matches: 10. The CDR3 DNA reads TGCAGTGCCTTACGGACAGGCCTTCAAAACATTCAGTACTTC. It is translated as CSALRTGLQNIQYF.

The rearrangement joins TRBV27 to TRBJ2-7, with a tentative D call TRBD1 (6 bases). Germline values: CDR1 MNHEY, CDR2 SMNVEV (reference sequence). This CDR3 is built from 15 residues. V was trimmed by 1 base and J by 5 bases, leaving 15 bases between them. CDR3 sequence: CASSLFPGVYHEQYF. DNA of the CDR3: TGTGCCAGCAGTTTATTTCCAGGGGTTTACCACGAGCAGTACTTC.

This clonotype showed up many times. This chain uses TRBV5-1 with TRBJ2-5; maybe TRBD2 (5 bases). There are 16 residues in the CDR3. V lost 0 bases and J 1 base, leaving 13 bases between the germline ends. The germline CDR1 and CDR2 sequences are SGHRS and YFSETQ. The chain's CDR3 is CASSLVMAGPQETQYF. Here the CDR3 DNA reads TGCGCCAGCAGCTTGGTAATGGCGGGCCCCCAAGAGACCCAGTACTTC. The entire variable domain, with the rest obtained from reference TRBV5-1 and TRBJ2-5, is as follows: KAGVTQTPRYLIKTRGQQVTLSCSPISGHRSVSWYQQTPGQGLQFLFEYFSETQRNKGNFPGRFSGRQFSNSRSEMNVSTLELGDSALYLCASSLVMAGPQETQYFGPGTRLLVL.

The J gene is TRBJ1-1, the V gene TRBV20-1; TRBD1 matches 10 bases. CDR1 and CDR2 (germline): DFQATT, SNEGSKA (reference sequence). Trimming took 4 bases from V and 3 from J; bases not matched to a gene: 2. CDR3 size: 13 residues. The CDR3 protein is CSATGTGDTEAFF. The CDR3 nucleotides read TGCAGTGCTACCGGGACAGGGGACACTGAAGCTTTCTTT.

This clonotype was counted at least ten times. The chain couples TRBV20-1 to TRBJ2-1; perhaps TRBD2 as D (6 bases). The germline V gene has CDR1 DFQATT and CDR2 SNEGSKA (reference sequence). Deletions cut 0 bases from V and 4 bases from J, with 19 bases between. This CDR3 has 17 amino acids. CDR3 protein: CSARESQVGGLYNEQFF. CDR3 coding DNA: TGCAGTGCTAGAGAGAGTCAAGTGGGAGGCTTATACAATGAGCAGTTCTTC.

This clonotype was counted at least ten times. The chain couples TRBV7-2 to TRBJ2-7; 11 positions agree with TRBD2. The V gene's germline CDR1 is SGHTA and CDR2 FQGNSA. V shed 1 base, J shed 3 bases, and the junction held 8 bases outside the gene matches. The CDR3 spans 17 residues. DNA for the CDR3: TGTGCCAGCAGCTTAGACCCGGGGACTAGCGGTATCTACGAGCAGTACTTC. It is translated as CASSLDPGTSGIYEQYF.

This clonotype was detected ten times or more. This chain uses TRBV4-2 with TRBJ2-7, with 8 bases identical to TRBD2. In germline, CDR1 is LGHNA, CDR2 YNFKEQ. CDR3 length: 17 residues. V lost 0 bases to trimming and J lost 6 bases; unmatched junction nucleotides: 13. As DNA, the CDR3 is TGTGCCAGCAGCCAAGAGGTTTCGGACGGGGGGGCGACCGAGCAGTACTTC. Residues: CASSQEVSDGGATEQYF.

A word on this clonotype: One base away lies a much larger clone, so this may be a sequencing read error. V gene TRBV30 combines with J gene TRBJ2-1; possibly TRBD1 or TRBD2 for D (5 bases each). Trimming cost V 1 base and J 6 bases, with 13 bases left between them. CDR3 length equals 14 residues. Per germline, CDR1 GTSNPN and CDR2 SVGIG (reference sequence). The CDR3 loop reads CAWSGGRGLNEQFF. CDR3 sequence (DNA): TGTGCCTGGAGTGGGGGACGGGGTCTCAATGAGCAGTTCTTC. Complete variable domain (other parts from reference TRBV30 and TRBJ2-1): SQTIHQWPATLVQPVGSPLSLECTVEGTSNPNLYWYRQAAGRGLQLLFYSVGIGQISSEVPQNLSASRPQDRQFILSSKKLLLSDSGFYLCAWSGGRGLNEQFFGPGTRLTVL.

This chain uses TRBV9 with TRBJ2-2; D unclear. The CDR3 totals 14 residues. V was clipped by 3 bases and J by 6 bases, with 12 bases between them. Germline CDR1 is SGDLS and CDR2 is YYNGEE. CDR3: CASSEVAVSGELFF. CDR3 nucleotides: TGTGCCAGCAGCGAGGTGGCGGTATCCGGGGAGCTGTTTTTT.

This clonotype was picked up a small number of times. V gene TRBV28 combines with J gene TRBJ2-7; TRBD2 aligns across 7 bases. The CDR3 has 16 amino acids. V shed 7 bases and J 5 bases; nucleotides not matched to a gene: 17. Germline CDR1 and CDR2: MDHEN and SYDVKM. The CDR3 region is CASNRGVREIKHEQYF. The CDR3 DNA reads as TGTGCCAGCAACCGGGGAGTGCGGGAGATCAAACACGAGCAGTACTTC.

The rearrangement links TRBV7-8 to TRBJ1-2; possibly TRBD1 for D (6 bases). From germline, CDR1 is SGHVS and CDR2 FQNEAQ. V shed 9 bases and J shed 6 bases, with 17 bases lying between them. The CDR3 totals 13 residues. Here the CDR3 DNA reads TGTGCCAGTACCCGGCGGGGGCTAAATGGCTACACCTTC. It yields the protein CASTRRGLNGYTF. Supplemented by reference TRBV7-8 and TRBJ1-2, the full variable domain reads GAGVSQSPRYKVAKRGQDVALRCDPISGHVSLFWYQQALGQGPEFLTYFQNEAQLDKSGLPSDRFFAERPEGSVSTLKIQRTQQEDSAVYLCASTRRGLNGYTFGSGTRLTVV.

This chain uses TRBV6-1 with TRBJ2-5; tentatively, D is TRBD1 (6 bases). CDR3 size: 15 residues. The V gene lost 2 bases and the J gene lost 5 bases, with 15 bases spanning the gap. The germline CDR1 and CDR2 sequences are MNHNS and SASEGT. The CDR3: CASSELWDIRETQYF. The CDR3 DNA reads as TGTGCCAGCAGTGAATTGTGGGACATAAGGGAGACCCAGTACTTC.

Details on this clonotype: A much larger clone differs by one base, so this may be a read error. The gene calls are TRBV5-8 and TRBJ2-3, with TRBD1 matching over 7 bases. The CDR3 is 14 amino acids. Germline V gene data show CDR1 as SGHTS and CDR2 as YDEGEE. DNA for the CDR3: TGTGCCAGCAGCTTCCGGGACAGAACAGATACGCAGTGTTTT. Translation: CASSFRDRTDTQCF.

The sample holds many counts of this clonotype. J is TRBJ1-1 and V is TRBV9, with TRBD1 as a possible D gene (5 bases). From germline, CDR1 is SGDLS and CDR2 YYNGEE. The CDR3 is 15 amino acids. V lost 4 bases to trimming and J lost 2 bases, with 15 bases between them. The CDR3 region is CASSPFDSRNTEAFF. CDR3 DNA: TGTGCCAGCAGCCCATTTGACAGCAGAAACACTGAAGCTTTCTTT.

This clonotype has a count of ten or more. This chain links TRBV12-3 or TRBV12-4 with TRBJ2-7; 12 bases match TRBD2. Trimming at V came to 1 base and at J to 6 bases, leaving 7 bases not matched to a gene. The CDR3 runs 16 residues. Written as DNA, the CDR3 is TGTGCCAGCAGTTTAGGGCAGACTAGCGGGAGAGGCGAGCAGTACTTC. Its translation: CASSLGQTSGRGEQYF.

J is TRBJ2-7 and V is TRBV4-1; D is uncertain. The CDR3 is made up of 14 amino acids. CDR1 is MGHRA, CDR2 YSYEKL, per germline. Trimming removed 0 bases from V and 3 bases from J, with 9 bases in between. The CDR3 region has the DNA TGCGCCAGCAGCCAAGAACGAGACGTCTACGAGCAGTACTTC. It is translated as CASSQERDVYEQYF.

In this sample, this clonotype turned up many times. The genes are TRBV7-3 and TRBJ2-3; D is unresolved. This CDR3 comprises 15 residues. V was pared by 5 bases and J by 7 bases, with 19 bases between. Per germline, CDR1 SGHTA and CDR2 FQGTGA. This CDR3 is CASSPALGLVNTQYF. CDR3 sequence (DNA): TGTGCCAGCAGCCCCGCGTTGGGCTTGGTAAATACGCAGTATTTT.

The J gene is TRBJ2-7, the V gene TRBV4-1; a weak D match, TRBD1 (5 bases). V lost 4 bases, J lost 3 bases, and 10 bases lay in between. The germline gives CDR1 MGHRA, CDR2 YSYEKL. The CDR3 sequence is 13 residues long. The CDR3 spells CASSPPGHYEQYF. The CDR3 DNA follows: TGCGCCAGCAGCCCCCCTGGACACTACGAGCAGTACTTC.

This clonotype appeared many times. V gene TRBV9 combines with J gene TRBJ2-5; TRBD2 agrees at 12 bases. Trimming took 0 bases from V and 5 from J; bases not matched to a gene: 5. CDR3 size: 16 residues. The germline CDR1 and CDR2 sequences are SGDLS and YYNGEE. For the CDR3, the DNA is TGTGCCAGCAGCGTAGGGTCTAGCGGGGGGGTCGAGACCCAGTACTTC. Protein sequence: CASSVGSSGGVETQYF.

This sequence joins TRBV12-3 or TRBV12-4 and TRBJ2-1, with 14 nucleotides matching TRBD2. J was trimmed by 6 bases and V by 6 bases; bases with no gene match: 4. The CDR3 consists of 15 residues. CDR3 sequence reads: CASSAGTSGGNEQFF. DNA for the CDR3: TGTGCCAGCAGCGCCGGGACTAGCGGGGGCAATGAGCAGTTCTTC.

This clonotype was seen many times. V is TRBV5-1 and J is TRBJ1-2; D gene unclear. V lost 4 bases, J lost 2 bases, and 15 bases lay in between. Germline assignment: CDR1 SGHRS and CDR2 YFSETQ. The CDR3 is 15 amino acids. In DNA form, the CDR3 reads TGCGCCAGCAGCAGTGATCCGTCGGCAAACTATGGCTACACCTTC. Its translation is CASSSDPSANYGYTF.